The source of this TCR beta chain is a study of T cell responses to AZD1222 COVID-19 vaccine. Study outcomes and limitations: Most donors were white British and more were female, and clonal diversity was possibly underestimated.

The CDR3 runs to 14 residues. V was cut by 4 bases and J by 7 bases, with 15 bases left in between. Per germline, CDR1 LNHDA and CDR2 SQIVND (reference sequence). This table comes from immunoSEQ multiplex PCR, and its TCRdb copy is limited to in-frame clones, with some not included. The sample carries roughly 25,000 clones, roughly nine tenths recorded once. Turning to this clone: What it recognizes is unknown.

The chain joins TRBV19 to TRBJ2-3; perhaps D is TRBD1 or TRBD2 (5 bases each). The sequenced sample was peripheral blood, obtained 28 days after the second AZD1222 dose. The source is an adult who received the AZD1222 COVID-19 vaccine. The DNA of the CDR3 is TGTGCCAGTAGTACCACTTGGGACCGGCATACGCAGTATTTT. Its translation: CASSTTWDRHTQYF.